The 2 T cell receptor beta chains presented below share a single source sample, sequenced in a study of T cells after yellow fever vaccination. TCRdb used MiXCR to reprocess the 5' RACE reads, holding one entry per CDR3 protein. Among 200,000 to 300,000 distinct CDR3 sequences, 10% to 15% were seen once, and the ten largest hold roughly 0.5%. The material sequenced was CD4+ T cells sorted from PBMCs, taken 45 days after the yellow fever booster vaccination. The receptors were sampled from a man aged 25 to 40 who received the YFV17D yellow fever vaccine.

This clonotype was found a few times. This sequence joins TRBV10-3 and TRBJ2-3; no reliable D call. The V end was cut by 0 bases, the J end by 6 bases, with 16 bases between. In germline, CDR1 is ENHRY, CDR2 SYGVKD. CDR3 size: 16 residues. For the CDR3, the DNA is TGTGCCATCAGTGAGTCGACTCGGAGCCCTCGGGATACGCAGTATTTT. Translation: CAISESTRSPRDTQYF.

This clonotype came up a few times. The chain has TRBV7-9 and TRBJ2-1; D not resolved. The germline CDR1 and CDR2 sequences are SEHNR and FQNEAQ (reference sequence). V was shortened by 3 bases and J by 0 bases, with 3 bases between the two germline ends. The CDR3 sequence is 13 residues long. The CDR3 DNA sequence: TGTGCCAGCAGCTTGTTCTCCTACAATGAGCAGTTCTTC. It is translated as CASSLFSYNEQFF.